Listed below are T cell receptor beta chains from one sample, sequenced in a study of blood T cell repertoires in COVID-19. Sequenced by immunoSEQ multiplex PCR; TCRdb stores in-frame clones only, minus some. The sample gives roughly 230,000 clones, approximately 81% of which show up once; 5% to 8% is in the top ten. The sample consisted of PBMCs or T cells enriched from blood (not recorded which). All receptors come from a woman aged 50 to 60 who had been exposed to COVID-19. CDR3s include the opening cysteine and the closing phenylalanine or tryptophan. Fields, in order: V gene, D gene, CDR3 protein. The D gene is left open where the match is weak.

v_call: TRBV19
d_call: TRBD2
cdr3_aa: CASRPRGAGETQYF

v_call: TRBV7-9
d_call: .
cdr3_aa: CASSPGQSSGNTIYF

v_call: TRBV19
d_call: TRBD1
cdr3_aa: CASSYRGNSPLHF

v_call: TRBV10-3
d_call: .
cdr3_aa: CAISESQGPNQPQHF

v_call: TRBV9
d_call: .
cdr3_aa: CASSALYYTGELFF

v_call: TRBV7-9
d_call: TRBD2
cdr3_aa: CASSLGLAASYEQYF

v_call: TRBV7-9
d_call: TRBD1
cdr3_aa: CASSLGATGTDTQYF

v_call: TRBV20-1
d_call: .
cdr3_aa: CSARGGETQYF

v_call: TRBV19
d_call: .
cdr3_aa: CAISRRRGASTEAFF

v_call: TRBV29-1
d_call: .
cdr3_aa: CSVDREARGYTF

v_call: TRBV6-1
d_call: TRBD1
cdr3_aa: CASSDPVLRQGHDEAFF

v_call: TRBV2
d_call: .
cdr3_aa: CASSTEYGYTF

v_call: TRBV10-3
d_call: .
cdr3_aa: CAIGDLNTEAFF

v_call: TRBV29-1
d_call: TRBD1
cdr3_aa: CSVTGTGLSEAFF

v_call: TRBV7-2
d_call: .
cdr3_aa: CASSLPVVGSPLHF

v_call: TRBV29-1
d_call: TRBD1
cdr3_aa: CSAPTGGGDYGYTF

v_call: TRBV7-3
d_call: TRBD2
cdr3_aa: CASSRGGTGELFF

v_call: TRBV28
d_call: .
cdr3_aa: CASSQPVSREERFYGYTF

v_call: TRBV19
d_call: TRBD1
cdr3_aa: CASSIGQAGYTF

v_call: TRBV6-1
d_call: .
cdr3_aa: CASSDGVDSPLHF

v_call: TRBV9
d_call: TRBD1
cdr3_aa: CASSFTGTGFAFF

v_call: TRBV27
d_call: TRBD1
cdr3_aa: CASSLRGQWSSPLHF

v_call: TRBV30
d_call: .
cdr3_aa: CAWSREDSYEQYF

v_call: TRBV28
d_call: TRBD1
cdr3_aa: CASSLGGQGYATQYF

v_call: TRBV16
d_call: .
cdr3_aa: CASSPGLSGNTIYF

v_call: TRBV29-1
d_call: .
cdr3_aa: CSVRFPGGRTEAFF

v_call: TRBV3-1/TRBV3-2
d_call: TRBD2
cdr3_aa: CASSPRGGAGNEQFF

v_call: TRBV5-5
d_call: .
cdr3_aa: CASSWSSYEQYF

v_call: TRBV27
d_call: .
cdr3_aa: CASREARNTGELFF

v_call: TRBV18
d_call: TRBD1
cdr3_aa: CASSQGQGRSTDTQYF

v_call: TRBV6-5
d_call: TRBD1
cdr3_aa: CASRDRAGYGYTF

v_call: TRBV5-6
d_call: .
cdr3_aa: CASSLNRLSNYGYTF

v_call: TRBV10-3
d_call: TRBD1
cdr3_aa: CAISAAGTGASNQPQHF

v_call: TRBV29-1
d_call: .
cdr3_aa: CSVLETANYGYTF

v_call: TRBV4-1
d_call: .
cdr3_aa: CASSKRVANTGELFF

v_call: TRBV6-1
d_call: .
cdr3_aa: CASSDVADEQYF

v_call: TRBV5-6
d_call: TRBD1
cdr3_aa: CASSLRTGGIDTQYF

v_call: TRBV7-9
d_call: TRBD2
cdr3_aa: CASSLAGGAEETQYF

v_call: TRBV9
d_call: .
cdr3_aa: CASSVGERNTEAFF

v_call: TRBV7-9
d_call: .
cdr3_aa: CASSLVTAEAFF

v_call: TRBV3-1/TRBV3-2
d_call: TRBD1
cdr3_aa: CASGPPGAGGAGWGYTF

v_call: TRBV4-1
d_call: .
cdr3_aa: CASSQDRSMRGTDTQYF

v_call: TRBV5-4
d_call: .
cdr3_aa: CASSFYGGEQYF

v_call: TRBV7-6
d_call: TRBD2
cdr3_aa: CASSRGTSGGSRETQYF

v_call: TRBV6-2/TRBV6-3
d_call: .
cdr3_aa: CASSPTEPGTLAYEQYF

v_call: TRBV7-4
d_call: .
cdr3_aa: CASSLAETANYGYTF

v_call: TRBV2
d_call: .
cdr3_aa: CASRRDPGYTF

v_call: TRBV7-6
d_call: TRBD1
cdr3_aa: CASSLGGRGPGANVLTF

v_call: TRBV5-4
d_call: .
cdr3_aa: CASSLNTPGLSGSDTQYF

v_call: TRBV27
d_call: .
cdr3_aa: CASSLSIGTGGTEAFF